This TCR beta chain was recorded in a study of shared clonotypes between healthy human individuals. Study-wide background: There were three CD4 naive, three CD4 memory, two CD8 naive and one CD8 memory plates per donor. Overall study results and limits: Generation probabilities were higher for clonotypes shared across all four sorted-subset donors than for unshared ones.

The CDR3 has 15 residues. Germline-derived CDR1 and CDR2 are SGHVT and SQSDAQ. Trimming left V 1 base short and J 2 bases short, with 11 bases between. Only in-frame clones appear in the TCRdb table, and some are missing; sequencing was by immunoSEQ multiplex PCR. The table lists about 330,000 clones, 87% of them singletons, with 15% to 20% in the top ten. As to this clone: The antigen remains undetermined.

V is TRBV7-4 and J is TRBJ2-5; D unclear. The material sequenced was memory CD8+ T cells sorted from blood. Subset noted: CD45RO+ cells pooled with CCR7-negative TemRA cells. This clonotype was obtained from a man aged 18-30 years in good health. CDR3 amino acids: CASSLVAPLQETQYF. In nucleotides, the CDR3 is TGTGCCAGCAGCTTAGTAGCCCCGTTACAAGAGACCCAGTACTTC.